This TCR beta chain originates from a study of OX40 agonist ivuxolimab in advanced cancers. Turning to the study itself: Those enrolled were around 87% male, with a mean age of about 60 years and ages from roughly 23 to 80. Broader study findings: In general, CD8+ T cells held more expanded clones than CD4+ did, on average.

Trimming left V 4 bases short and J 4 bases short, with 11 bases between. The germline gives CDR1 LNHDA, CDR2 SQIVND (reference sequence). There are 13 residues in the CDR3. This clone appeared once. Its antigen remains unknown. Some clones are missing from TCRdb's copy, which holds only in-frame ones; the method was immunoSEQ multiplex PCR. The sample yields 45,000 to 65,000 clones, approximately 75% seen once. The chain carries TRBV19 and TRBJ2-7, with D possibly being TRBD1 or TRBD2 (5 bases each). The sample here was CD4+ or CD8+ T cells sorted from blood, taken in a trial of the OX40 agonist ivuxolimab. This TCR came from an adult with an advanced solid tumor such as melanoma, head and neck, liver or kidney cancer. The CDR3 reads CASSRDPWYEQYF. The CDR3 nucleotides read TGTGCCAGTAGTAGGGACCCTTGGTACGAGCAGTACTTC.